A single sample is the source of the 22 T cell receptor beta chains below, sequenced in a study of control samples from healthy donors and cancer patients. Generated by immunoSEQ multiplex PCR, the TCRdb table keeps only in-frame clones and is missing some. The table lists some 110,000 clones, about 83% of them singletons. The sequencing sample was made of blood. Every receptor here comes from a woman in her forties or fifties in good health.

The J gene is TRBJ1-6, the V gene TRBV3-1 (or the pseudogene TRBV3-2); D is unresolved. Germline loops: CDR1 LGHDT, CDR2 YNNKEL (reference sequence). Trimming removed 4 bases from V and 6 bases from J, with 7 bases in between. This CDR3 is 13 amino acids long. In DNA, the CDR3 is TGTGCCAGCAGCCCGGGTCCTAATTCACCCCTCCACTTT. Translation: CASSPGPNSPLHF.

The CDR3, as DNA: TGTGCCAGCAGCTTATTGCCGCCCGGGTTGGGCAATCAGCCCCAGCATTTT. Translating it yields CASSLLPPGLGNQPQHF. This chain uses TRBV7-2 with TRBJ1-5; D ambiguous. V lost 2 bases and J 2 bases, leaving 16 bases between the germline ends. The CDR3 totals 17 residues. The germline V gene encodes CDR1 SGHTA and CDR2 FQGNSA. The complete variable domain, with remaining parts taken from reference TRBV7-2 and TRBJ1-5, reads GAGVSQSPSNKVTEKGKDVELRCDPISGHTALYWYRQSLGQGLEFLIYFQGNSAPDKSGLPSDRFSAERTGGSVSTLTIQRTQQEDSAVYLCASSLLPPGLGNQPQHFGDGTRLSIL.

This clone has just one count. The CDR3 reads CASSVGFGGDTDTQYF. The DNA of the CDR3 is TGTGCCAGCAGCGTAGGGTTCGGGGGGGACACAGATACGCAGTATTTT. The chain recombines TRBV9 with TRBJ2-3, with 8 bases fitting TRBD2. Germline V CDR1 and CDR2: SGDLS, YYNGEE. The ends lost 0 bases at V and 2 bases at J; junction bases unmatched: 5. The CDR3 has 16 amino acids.

The table lists this clone with a count of one. The chain joins TRBV6-5 to TRBJ1-3; D gene ambiguous. Per the germline V gene, CDR1 is MNHEY and CDR2 is SVGAGI. This CDR3 region has 16 residues. Deletions cut 1 base from V and 4 bases from J, with 14 bases between. CDR3 coding DNA: TGTGCCAGCAGTTACTATGGGAGGGATTCGGGAAACACCATATATTTT. The encoded protein is CASSYYGRDSGNTIYF.

The CDR3 here is CASSSKFRDRVNTGELFF. The CDR3 DNA sequence: TGTGCCAGCAGCTCAAAATTCCGGGACAGGGTCAACACCGGGGAGCTGTTTTTT. The chain recombines TRBV5-5 with TRBJ2-2; TRBD1 matches at 9 bases. Germline values: CDR1 SGHKS, CDR2 YYEKEE (reference sequence). Unmatched junction bases numbered 11, after V lost 3 bases and J lost 2 bases. The CDR3 contains 18 residues.

This chain links TRBV2 with TRBJ2-7; TRBD2 is a possible D gene (6 bases). The CDR3 extends over 17 amino acids. V dropped 0 bases and J dropped 1 base, with 16 bases sitting between them. Germline lookup yields CDR1 SNHLY and CDR2 FYNNEI. The CDR3 coding sequence is TGTGCCAGCAGTGAAGCACCCCAGGGTAGCGGATCCTACGAGCAGTACTTC. Encoded protein: CASSEAPQGSGSYEQYF.

J is TRBJ2-1 and V is TRBV3-1 (or the pseudogene TRBV3-2); the D gene could be TRBD1 or TRBD2 (6 bases each). V lost 0 bases and J lost 5, with 20 bases in between. The germline V gene has CDR1 LGHDT and CDR2 YNNKEL (reference sequence). The CDR3 is 18 residues long. CDR3 bases: TGTGCCAGCAGCCAAGACGCGATAAGGGGGGCACATAACAATGAGCAGTTCTTC. Its translation is CASSQDAIRGAHNNEQFF.

The chain carries TRBV19 and TRBJ1-1; D not resolved. Per germline, CDR1 LNHDA and CDR2 SQIVND (reference sequence). This CDR3 has 13 residues. V dropped 4 bases and J dropped 0 bases, with 6 bases sitting between them. The CDR3 region is CASSRRMNTEAFF. In DNA, the CDR3 is TGTGCCAGTAGTAGACGGATGAACACTGAAGCTTTCTTT.

The CDR3 region has the DNA TGTGCCAGCAGCTTACGACGCGGACATGGGGGGGAGACCCAGTACTTC. This translates into CASSLRRGHGGETQYF. The rearrangement links TRBV7-2 to TRBJ2-5, with D tentatively TRBD2 (6 bases). Trimming removed 2 bases at V and 5 bases at J, with 18 bases between. The CDR3 spans 16 residues. CDR1 is SGHTA, CDR2 FQGNSA, per germline.

This rearrangement joins TRBV6-2 or TRBV6-3 to TRBJ2-1; D may be TRBD1 or TRBD2 (6 bases each). The CDR3 totals 15 residues. V lost 2 bases and J lost 7, with 15 bases in between. The germline gives CDR1 MNHEY, CDR2 SVGEGT. The CDR3 loop reads CASSYPPSGANEQFF. The CDR3 coding sequence is TGTGCCAGCAGTTACCCACCATCGGGGGCAAATGAGCAGTTCTTC.

The chain employs TRBV7-2 and TRBJ1-1; TRBD1 matches at 8 bases. V lost 2 bases, J lost 3 bases, and 8 bases stayed unmatched. Germline V gene sequence: CDR1 SGHTA, CDR2 FQGNSA. The CDR3 totals 16 residues. CDR3 region: CASSLISGGADTEAFF. The CDR3 DNA reads TGTGCCAGCAGCTTAATTTCAGGGGGCGCGGACACTGAAGCTTTCTTT. The full variable domain, with the rest looked up from reference TRBV7-2 and TRBJ1-1, is GAGVSQSPSNKVTEKGKDVELRCDPISGHTALYWYRQSLGQGLEFLIYFQGNSAPDKSGLPSDRFSAERTGGSVSTLTIQRTQQEDSAVYLCASSLISGGADTEAFFGQGTRLTVV.

J is TRBJ2-5 and V is TRBV4-2; no reliable D call. Germline CDR1 is LGHNA and CDR2 is YNFKEQ. This CDR3 is 14 amino acids long. V lost 3 bases, J lost 2 bases, and 10 bases lay in between. Here the CDR3 DNA reads TGTGCCAGCAGCCACTTAGAAAAACAAGAGACCCAGTACTTC. Protein product: CASSHLEKQETQYF.

The chain carries TRBV7-9 and TRBJ2-5; TRBD1 aligns across 8 bases. This CDR3 region has 14 residues. Trimming removed 7 bases from V and 0 bases from J; junction bases left unmatched: 4. Germline V lookup: CDR1 SEHNR, CDR2 FQNEAQ (reference sequence). The CDR3 here is CASTGDRYQETQYF. The CDR3 DNA follows: TGTGCCAGCACCGGGGACAGGTACCAAGAGACCCAGTACTTC. The complete variable domain, with remaining parts taken from reference TRBV7-9 and TRBJ2-5, reads DTGVSQNPRHKITKRGQNVTFRCDPISEHNRLYWYRQTLGQGPEFLTYFQNEAQLEKSRLLSDRFSAERPKGSFSTLEIQRTEQGDSAMYLCASTGDRYQETQYFGPGTRLLVL.

J is TRBJ2-7 and V is TRBV28; perhaps TRBD2 as D (6 bases). This CDR3 has 14 residues. V lost 5 bases and J lost 2, with 13 bases in between. Germline values: CDR1 MDHEN, CDR2 SYDVKM. CDR3 nucleotides: TGTGCCAGCAGTCAGCCTAGCGCTGCCTACGAGCAGTACTTC. This sequence encodes CASSQPSAAYEQYF.

The chain recombines TRBV4-3 with TRBJ2-3; 8 nucleotides line up with TRBD2. The CDR3 covers 15 residues. Germline assignment: CDR1 LGHNA and CDR2 YSLEER. V gave up 5 bases and J gave up 0 bases; unmatched junction bases: 4. The CDR3 coding sequence is TGCGCCAGCAGCTCCGGCGGGGGGAGCACAGATACGCAGTATTTT. Translating it yields CASSSGGGSTDTQYF.

The V call is TRBV28, the J call TRBJ1-5; no definite D call. The germline CDR1 and CDR2 sequences are MDHEN and SYDVKM. The CDR3 contains 13 residues. With 7 bases removed from V and 4 bases from J, the gap between germline ends came to 11 bases. CDR3 nucleotide sequence: TGTGCCAGCACCTGGCTGGGAAATCAGCCCCAGCATTTT. Translating it yields CASTWLGNQPQHF.

The genes are TRBV27 and TRBJ2-1; possible D gene TRBD2, 6 bases. This CDR3 comprises 12 residues. CDR1 is MNHEY and CDR2 is SMNVEV in the germline V gene (reference sequence). V was shortened by 5 bases and J by 10 bases, with 12 bases between the two germline ends. CDR3 nucleotides: TGTGCCAGCAGTCCCCCCCGGGGGGAGCAGTTCTTC. Residues: CASSPPRGEQFF.

This clone is a singleton in its sample. The CDR3 DNA reads as TGTGCCAGCAGTCCCGGGGACGGTTTACAAGAGACCCAGTACTTC. It yields the protein CASSPGDGLQETQYF. The gene calls are TRBV6-6 and TRBJ2-5; possibly TRBD1 or TRBD2 for D (5 bases each). Germline V gene lookup returns CDR1 MNHNY and CDR2 SVGAGI (reference sequence). The CDR3 has 15 amino acids. Trimming removed 5 bases from V and 2 bases from J, with 15 bases in between.

In DNA, the CDR3 is TGTGCTAGTGGTTTGGTACAAGGGACAGGACAAACCTTACGCTATGGCTACACCTTC. It encodes CASGLVQGTGQTLRYGYTF. The chain joins TRBV12-5 to TRBJ1-2; 8 positions agree with TRBD1. The CDR3 runs to 19 residues. Per the germline V gene, CDR1 is LGHNT and CDR2 is FRNRAP. The trim removed 0 bases at V and 4 bases at J, leaving 16 bases unmatched.

This chain joins TRBV4-2 and TRBJ2-7; 13 positions match TRBD2. This CDR3 spans 16 amino acids. CDR1 is LGHNA, CDR2 YNFKEQ, per germline. V was pared by 3 bases and J by 3 bases, with 5 bases of the junction left unmatched. CDR3 nucleotide sequence: TGTGCCAGCAGCCAGGGACTAGCGGGGCCCGGCTACGAGCAGTACTTC. Its translation: CASSQGLAGPGYEQYF.

This sequence joins TRBV6-5 and TRBJ1-6, with D possibly matching TRBD1 (5 bases). Trimming took 6 bases from V and 7 from J, leaving 16 bases between them. Germline V CDR1 and CDR2: MNHEY, SVGAGI. The length of the CDR3 is 15 residues. The CDR3 loop is CASRLGTSPNSPLHF. DNA of the CDR3: TGTGCCAGCAGACTCGGGACTTCACCCAATTCACCCCTCCACTTT.

CDR3: CASSSSGQGATDTQYF. CDR3 sequence (DNA): TGTGCCAGCAGTTCCAGTGGACAGGGGGCTACAGATACGCAGTATTTT. This chain joins TRBV27 and TRBJ2-3; the match to TRBD1 covers 11 bases. Per germline, CDR1 MNHEY and CDR2 SMNVEV (reference sequence). The CDR3 has 16 residues. After removal of 4 bases from V and 3 bases from J, the junction contained 6 bases not matched to a gene.